A selection of T cell receptor beta chains follows, all from one sample in a study of blood T cell repertoires in COVID-19. Measured with immunoSEQ multiplex PCR; TCRdb has only the in-frame clones, and not every one. The top ten clones hold approximately 9% of a sample with around 200,000 clones, 65% to 85% of them seen once. The material sequenced was peripheral blood. The source of these receptors is a man aged 40-49 years with active or convalescent COVID-19. Both conserved end residues are part of each CDR3. The D gene is left open where the match is weak. Not all rows give a size; the values are once, few, many and, for expanded clones, a class.

>TRBV7-2|TRBD2|TRBJ2-1|-
CASSLALAAYNEQFF
TGTGCCAGCAGCTTAGCGCTAGCGGCCTACAATGAGCAGTTCTTC
>TRBV14|-|TRBJ1-1|once
CASSQESFREAFF
TGTGCCAGCAGCCAAGAATCATTTCGGGAAGCTTTCTTT
>TRBV18|-|TRBJ2-2|-
CATSRGDMAGELFF
TGTGCCACCTCCCGGGGAGACATGGCCGGGGAGCTGTTTTTT
>TRBV29-1|-|TRBJ2-5|-
CRTDGGGGETQYF
TGCAGGACCGACGGGGGAGGAGGAGAGACCCAGTACTTC
>TRBV19|-|TRBJ2-4|-
CASSIGLELRKNIQYF
TGTGCCAGTAGTATAGGACTAGAACTACGGAAAAACATTCAGTACTTC
>TRBV4-3|TRBD1|TRBJ1-1|-
CASSQDAGGTGGTEAFF
TGCGCCAGCAGCCAAGATGCGGGGGGGACAGGGGGCACTGAAGCTTTCTTT
>TRBV7-9|TRBD1|TRBJ1-1|-
CASSLGTGTEAFF
TGTGCCAGCAGCTTAGGGACAGGAACTGAAGCTTTCTTT
>TRBV28|TRBD2|TRBJ2-7|once
CASNPLAGENEQYF
TGTGCCAGCAACCCCTTAGCGGGAGAAAACGAGCAGTACTTC
>TRBV19|TRBD2|TRBJ2-5|-
CASSARGGLVQETQYF
TGTGCCAGTAGTGCTCGGGGAGGGCTCGTCCAAGAGACCCAGTACTTC
>TRBV19|-|TRBJ1-1|-
CASSIGQAMNTEAFF
TGTGCCAGTAGTATAGGACAGGCGATGAACACTGAAGCTTTCTTT
>TRBV5-1|-|TRBJ1-5|-
CASSPGMAGPSNQPQHF
TGCGCCAGCAGCCCCGGGATGGCAGGACCCAGCAATCAGCCCCAGCATTTT
>TRBV11-2|-|TRBJ1-3|once
CASSSPGNTIYF
TGTGCCAGCAGCTCCCCGGGAAACACCATATATTTT
>TRBV14|-|TRBJ1-2|-
CASSQETGYGYTF
TGTGCCAGCAGCCAAGAAACAGGCTATGGCTACACCTTC
>TRBV7-9|-|TRBJ1-1|-
CASSFNEAFF
TGTGCCAGCAGCTTTAATGAAGCTTTCTTT
>TRBV7-2|-|TRBJ2-3|once
CASSSRVTKLTDTQYF
TGTGCCAGCAGCTCTAGAGTTACTAAACTCACAGATACGCAGTATTTT
>TRBV7-9|TRBD1|TRBJ1-2|-
CASSLGQGGYGYTF
TGTGCCAGCAGCTTAGGACAGGGTGGCTATGGCTACACCTTC
>TRBV30|-|TRBJ2-1|-
CAWSVGSRVAGYNEQFF
TGTGCCTGGTCGGTCGGCTCAAGGGTTGCGGGCTACAATGAGCAGTTCTTC
>TRBV3-1/TRBV3-2|-|TRBJ1-1|-
CASSLRRESVAFF
TGTGCCAGCAGCTTACGTAGGGAGAGCGTGGCTTTCTTT
>TRBV7-9|-|TRBJ2-2|-
CASSPRDTRNTGELFF
TGTGCCAGCAGCCCCCGGGACACTAGAAACACCGGGGAGCTGTTTTTT
>TRBV18|-|TRBJ2-7|-
CASSQEDSYEQYF
TGTGCCAGCAGCCAGGAAGACTCCTACGAGCAGTACTTC
>TRBV3-1/TRBV3-2|TRBD2|TRBJ2-1|-
CASSRGGLAGYNEQFF
TGTGCCAGCAGCCGCGGGGGACTAGCGGGATACAATGAGCAGTTCTTC
>TRBV5-5|TRBD1|TRBJ1-2|-
CASSGTPGTVGYTF
TGTGCCAGCAGCGGAACCCCGGGGACAGTTGGCTACACCTTC
>TRBV3-1/TRBV3-2|TRBD1|TRBJ1-2|-
CASSQDDRGYGYTF
TGTGCCAGCAGTCAAGACGACAGGGGGTATGGCTACACCTTC
>TRBV11-2|-|TRBJ1-1|-
CASSLNGGNTEAFF
TGTGCCAGCAGCTTAAACGGGGGGAACACTGAAGCTTTCTTT
>TRBV5-1|TRBD1|TRBJ1-6|-
CASRPDREGNSPLHF
TGCGCCAGCAGACCGGACAGGGAAGGTAATTCACCCCTCCACTTT
>TRBV11-3|TRBD1|TRBJ1-2|-
CASSLEAGGYGYTF
TGTGCCAGCAGCCTTGAGGCAGGGGGGTATGGCTACACCTTC
>TRBV19|TRBD1|TRBJ1-5|-
CASSLTGPNLQPQHF
TGTGCCAGTAGTTTGACAGGGCCTAACCTCCAGCCCCAGCATTTT
>TRBV9|-|TRBJ2-7|-
CASSVGLAQFGTGTYEQYF
TGTGCCAGCAGCGTGGGGCTGGCTCAGTTCGGGACTGGGACCTACGAGCAGTACTTC
>TRBV30|-|TRBJ2-7|-
CAWSRQLYEQYF
TGTGCCTGGAGTAGACAGCTCTACGAGCAGTACTTC
>TRBV3-1/TRBV3-2|-|TRBJ1-4|few
CASTRGGEKLFF
TGTGCCAGCACCCGAGGGGGTGAAAAACTGTTTTTT